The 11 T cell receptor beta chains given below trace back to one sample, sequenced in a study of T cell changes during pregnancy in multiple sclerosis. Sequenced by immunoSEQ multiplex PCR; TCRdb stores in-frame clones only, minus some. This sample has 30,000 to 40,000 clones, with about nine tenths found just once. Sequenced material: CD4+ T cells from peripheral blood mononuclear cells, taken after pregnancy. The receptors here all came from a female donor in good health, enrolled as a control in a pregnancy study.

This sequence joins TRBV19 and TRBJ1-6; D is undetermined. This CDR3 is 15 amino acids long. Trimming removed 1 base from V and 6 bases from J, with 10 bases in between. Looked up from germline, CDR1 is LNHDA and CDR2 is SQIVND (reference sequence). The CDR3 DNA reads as TGTGCCAGTAGTATAGTGGGCACCAGTAATTCACCCCTCCACTTT. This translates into CASSIVGTSNSPLHF.

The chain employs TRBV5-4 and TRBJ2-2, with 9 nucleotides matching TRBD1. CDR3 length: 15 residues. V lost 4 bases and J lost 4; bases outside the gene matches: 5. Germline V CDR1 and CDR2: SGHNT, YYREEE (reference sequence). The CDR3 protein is CASSRQTGGTGELFF. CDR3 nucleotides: TGTGCCAGCAGCCGACAGACAGGGGGCACCGGGGAGCTGTTTTTT.

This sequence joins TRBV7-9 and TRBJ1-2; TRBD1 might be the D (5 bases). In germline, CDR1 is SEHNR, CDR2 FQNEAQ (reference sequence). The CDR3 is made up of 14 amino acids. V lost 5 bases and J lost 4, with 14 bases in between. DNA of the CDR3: TGTGCCAGCAGCCTTGGGGCAGTTTTCTATGGCTACACCTTC. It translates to CASSLGAVFYGYTF.

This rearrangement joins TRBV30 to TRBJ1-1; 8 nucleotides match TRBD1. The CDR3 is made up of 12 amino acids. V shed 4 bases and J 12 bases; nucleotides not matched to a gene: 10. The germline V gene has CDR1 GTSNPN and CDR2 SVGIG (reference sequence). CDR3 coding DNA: TGTGCCTGGAAAATAGGGGACAGGAGATCTTTCTTT. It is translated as CAWKIGDRRSFF. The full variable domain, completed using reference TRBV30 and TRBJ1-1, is SQTIHQWPATLVQPVGSPLSLECTVEGTSNPNLYWYRQAAGRGLQLLFYSVGIGQISSEVPQNLSASRPQDRQFILSSKKLLLSDSGFYLCAWKIGDRRSFFGQGTRLTVV.

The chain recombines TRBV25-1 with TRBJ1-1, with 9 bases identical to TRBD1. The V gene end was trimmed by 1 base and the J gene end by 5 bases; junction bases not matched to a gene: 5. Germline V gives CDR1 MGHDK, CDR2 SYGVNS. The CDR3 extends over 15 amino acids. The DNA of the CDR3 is TGTGCCAGCAGTGAATCAGGGACAGGGTGGACTGAAGCTTTCTTT. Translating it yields CASSESGTGWTEAFF.

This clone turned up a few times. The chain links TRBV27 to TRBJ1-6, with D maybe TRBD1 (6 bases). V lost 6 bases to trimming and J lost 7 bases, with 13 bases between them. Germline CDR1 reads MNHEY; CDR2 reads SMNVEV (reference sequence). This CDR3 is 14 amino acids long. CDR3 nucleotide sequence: TGTGCCAGCAGCCCCGGACAGCCAAATTCACCCCTCCACTTT. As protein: CASSPGQPNSPLHF.

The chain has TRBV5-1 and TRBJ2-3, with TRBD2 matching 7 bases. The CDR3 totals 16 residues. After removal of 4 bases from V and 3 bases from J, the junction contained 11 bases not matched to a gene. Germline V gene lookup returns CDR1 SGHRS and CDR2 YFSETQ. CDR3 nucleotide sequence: TGCGCCAGCAGCCCCGGGACTATTGACGTGACAGATACGCAGTATTTT. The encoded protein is CASSPGTIDVTDTQYF.

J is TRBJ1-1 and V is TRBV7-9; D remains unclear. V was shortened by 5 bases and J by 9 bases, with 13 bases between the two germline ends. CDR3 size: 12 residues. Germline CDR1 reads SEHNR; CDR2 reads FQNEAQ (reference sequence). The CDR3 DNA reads TGTGCCAGCAGCCACCAGGTCCACCAAGCTTTCTTT. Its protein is CASSHQVHQAFF.

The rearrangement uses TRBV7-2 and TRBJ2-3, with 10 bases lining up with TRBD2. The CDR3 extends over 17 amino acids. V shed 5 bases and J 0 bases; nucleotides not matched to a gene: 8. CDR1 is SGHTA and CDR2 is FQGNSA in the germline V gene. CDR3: CASSPNLAGASTDTQYF. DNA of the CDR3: TGTGCCAGCAGCCCAAACCTAGCGGGGGCGAGCACAGATACGCAGTATTTT.

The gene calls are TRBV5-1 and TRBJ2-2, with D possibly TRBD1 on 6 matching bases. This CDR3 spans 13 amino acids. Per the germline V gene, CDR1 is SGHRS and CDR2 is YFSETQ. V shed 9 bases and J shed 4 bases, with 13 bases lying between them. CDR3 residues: CATKTGLTGELFF. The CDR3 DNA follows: TGCGCCACGAAGACAGGACTCACCGGGGAGCTGTTTTTT.

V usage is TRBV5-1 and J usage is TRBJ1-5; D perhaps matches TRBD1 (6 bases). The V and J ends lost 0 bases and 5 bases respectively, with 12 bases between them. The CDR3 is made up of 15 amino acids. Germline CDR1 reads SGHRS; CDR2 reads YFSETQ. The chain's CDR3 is CASSLGGGRHQPQHF. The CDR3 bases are TGCGCCAGCAGCTTGGGCGGGGGCAGGCATCAGCCCCAGCATTTT.